The 29 T cell receptor beta chains below all came from one sample that was sequenced in a study of T cell repertoires in cytomegalovirus infection (dated by TCRdb to about 2019). TCRdb lists the instrument as Illumina HiSeq 1500. TCRdb reprocessing: public reads trimmed at Q25 with fastp, clones called with MiXCR, in-frame beta chains kept. A single entry per CDR3 protein holds the most common genes and DNA from its merged rows. Counted in this sample were some 500,000 distinct CDR3 sequences; 30% to 40% of them appeared once. Together, the top ten hold about a sixth of the sample. The antigens for these receptors are not known. The label giving this sample's treatment or condition can be read as: in vitro stimulation with specific CMV peptide epitopes to enrich CMV-specific T cells. The sample in question was cultured PBMCs, obtained from culture after CMV antigen stimulation. The receptors come from a human donor in good health (CMV status not recorded). Some clones in this sample may be carry-over from other donors' samples.

V gene TRBV6-8 combines with J gene TRBJ2-1; possibly TRBD1 for D (5 bases). With 8 bases removed from V and 6 bases from J, the gap between germline ends came to 17 bases. CDR3 length equals 14 residues. In germline, CDR1 is MNHGY, CDR2 SAAAGT. CDR3 DNA: TGTGCCAGCGGCCTTGCCACAGGCGTCAATGAGCAGTTCTTC. Translation: CASGLATGVNEQFF.

This clonotype was seen a single time. The chain recombines TRBV2 with TRBJ2-1; tentatively, D is TRBD1 or TRBD2 (6 bases each). Between the trimmed V and J ends, which lost 9 bases and 15 bases, there was a span of 15 bases. Per the germline V gene, CDR1 is SNHLY and CDR2 is FYNNEI. The CDR3 contains 10 residues. CDR3 coding DNA: TGTGCCAGAGGAGGGGGAGAGAGGTTCTTC. Translation: CARGGGERFF.

This chain connects TRBV7-8 to TRBJ1-1; tentatively, D is TRBD1 (5 bases). This CDR3 has 16 residues. V lost 4 bases and J 5 bases, leaving 20 bases between the germline ends. The V gene's germline CDR1 is SGHVS and CDR2 FQNEAQ. CDR3 DNA: TGTGCCAGCAGCTCTTTCGGAGGGGTGTCGCGAACTGAAGCTTTCTTT. As protein: CASSSFGGVSRTEAFF.

The chain carries TRBV6-1 and TRBJ2-4; 8 bases align to TRBD1. V was clipped by 4 bases and J by 7 bases; unmatched bases: 3. The CDR3 is 13 amino acids. Germline CDR1 reads MNHNS; CDR2 reads SASEGT. The CDR3 coding sequence is TGTGCCAGCAGTGTCGACAGGGGTAACATTCAGTACTTC. Protein product: CASSVDRGNIQYF.

The gene calls are TRBV7-6 and TRBJ1-6; TRBD1 matches at 7 bases. The CDR3 covers 15 residues. Germline-derived CDR1 and CDR2 are SGHVS and FNYEAQ. With 3 bases clipped from V and 5 bases from J, the junction kept 4 bases outside the gene matches. Written as DNA, the CDR3 is TGTGCCAGCAGCTTGGACAGGTCAAATAATTCACCCCTCCACTTT. Its protein is CASSLDRSNNSPLHF.

The chain links TRBV6-6 to TRBJ2-5, with 8 bases matching TRBD2. Germline loops: CDR1 MNHNY, CDR2 SVGAGI (reference sequence). V shed 2 bases and J 3 bases; nucleotides not matched to a gene: 5. This CDR3 region has 15 residues. The CDR3 bases are TGTGCCAGCAGTTACAGCGGGAGAAGAGAAGAGACCCAGTACTTC. This codes for CASSYSGRREETQYF.

The genes are TRBV11-2 and TRBJ1-1; D ambiguous. Germline V gene sequence: CDR1 SGHAT, CDR2 FQNNGV. Trimming pared 0 bases from V and 7 bases from J, leaving 6 bases between. CDR3 length equals 12 residues. The DNA of the CDR3 is TGTGCCAGCAGCTTAGATCGTAATGAAGCTTTCTTT. The encoded protein is CASSLDRNEAFF.

This clonotype was counted between two and nine times. This sequence joins TRBV7-9 and TRBJ1-2; TRBD1 agrees at 12 bases. Per the germline V gene, CDR1 is SEHNR and CDR2 is FQNEAQ (reference sequence). This CDR3 has 17 residues. J gave up 5 bases and V 5 bases, and 12 bases lay outside the gene matches. The CDR3 protein is CASSDPGQGAPGYGYTF. CDR3 bases: TGTGCCAGCAGCGATCCGGGACAGGGGGCCCCTGGATATGGCTACACCTTC.

This clonotype was recorded a few times. The V and J genes are TRBV19 and TRBJ1-2; D is perhaps TRBD1 (6 bases). This CDR3 spans 11 amino acids. Looked up from germline, CDR1 is LNHDA and CDR2 is SQIVND (reference sequence). V lost 11 bases to trimming and J lost 3 bases, with 10 bases between them. The CDR3: CAGWTDYGYTF. As DNA, the CDR3 is TGTGCCGGTTGGACAGACTATGGCTACACCTTC.

The V call is TRBV7-2, the J call TRBJ2-1, with 7 bases aligning to TRBD2. This CDR3 comprises 14 residues. Trimming cost V 1 base and J 7 bases; bases outside gene matches: 4. CDR1 and CDR2 (germline): SGHTA, FQGNSA. The CDR3 nucleotides are TGTGCCAGCAGCTTAGGCGGGAGCAGGAATGAGCAGTTCTTC. It yields the protein CASSLGGSRNEQFF.

This clonotype appeared a few times. V is TRBV19 and J is TRBJ1-2; tentatively, D is TRBD1 (5 bases). The V and J ends lost 3 bases and 6 bases respectively, with 17 bases between them. There are 15 residues in the CDR3. CDR1 LNHDA and CDR2 SQIVND come from the germline V gene (reference sequence). CDR3 in amino acids: CASSMAGLMGDGYTF. Written as DNA, the CDR3 is TGTGCCAGTAGTATGGCGGGACTCATGGGGGATGGCTACACCTTC.

A few counts support this clonotype. This chain uses TRBV12-5 with TRBJ1-1, with 7 bases aligning to TRBD1. CDR3 length: 13 amino acids. Trimming removed 6 bases from V and 3 bases from J; junction bases left unmatched: 4. Germline V lookup: CDR1 LGHNT, CDR2 FRNRAP. DNA of the CDR3: TGTGCTAGTGGCGGAGACAGGGACACTGAAGCTTTCTTT. Translation: CASGGDRDTEAFF.

This chain uses TRBV20-1 with TRBJ2-1, with 8 bases identical to TRBD1. This CDR3 has 13 amino acids. Trimming cost V 6 bases and J 8 bases; bases outside gene matches: 9. Germline V CDR1 and CDR2: DFQATT, SNEGSKA (reference sequence). CDR3 sequence (DNA): TGCAGTGCCCAGGACAGGGACGAGGATGAGCAGTTCTTC. Translation gives CSAQDRDEDEQFF.

The chain uses TRBV4-1 and TRBJ1-1, with 7 bases lining up with TRBD1. With 4 bases clipped from V and 0 bases from J, the junction kept 5 bases outside the gene matches. Per the germline V gene, CDR1 is MGHRA and CDR2 is YSYEKL. The CDR3 runs 15 residues. CDR3 region: CASSRATGLNTEAFF. As DNA, the CDR3 is TGCGCCAGCAGCCGCGCGACAGGGTTGAACACTGAAGCTTTCTTT.

V is TRBV7-2 and J is TRBJ1-2, with D perhaps TRBD1 (5 bases). The V end was cut by 4 bases, the J end by 8 bases, with 20 bases between. The CDR3 consists of 15 residues. The germline gives CDR1 SGHTA, CDR2 FQGNSA. CDR3 amino acids: CASSSPHGAQEGYTF. Written as DNA, the CDR3 is TGTGCCAGCAGCTCCCCTCACGGGGCTCAGGAGGGCTACACCTTC. Looking up the rest from reference TRBV7-2 and TRBJ1-2 gives the full variable domain: GAGVSQSPSNKVTEKGKDVELRCDPISGHTALYWYRQSLGQGLEFLIYFQGNSAPDKSGLPSDRFSAERTGGSVSTLTIQRTQQEDSAVYLCASSSPHGAQEGYTFGSGTRLTVV.

CDR3 DNA: TGCGCCAGCAGCTTGGTCGGGGGAGGGCCCTCGATTGAGCAGTTCTTC. It codes for CASSLVGGGPSIEQFF. The V and J genes are TRBV5-1 and TRBJ2-1, with TRBD2 matching over 7 bases. Per the germline V gene, CDR1 is SGHRS and CDR2 is YFSETQ. The CDR3 runs 16 residues. The V segment lost 0 bases and the J segment 9 bases; nucleotides outside the gene matches: 12.

The chain recombines TRBV6-5 with TRBJ2-6; tentatively, D is TRBD1 or TRBD2 (5 bases each). Germline CDR1 MNHEY, CDR2 SVGAGI. This CDR3 contains 13 residues. Trimming took off 8 bases at V and 8 bases at J, with 13 bases between the two ends. CDR3 sequence: CASQTGGSNVLTF. As DNA, the CDR3 is TGTGCCAGCCAGACTGGGGGTTCCAACGTCCTGACTTTC.

This clonotype was seen a few times. The CDR3 loop reads CASSQTADSYEQYF. The CDR3 nucleotides are TGTGCCAGCAGCCAAACAGCTGACAGCTACGAGCAGTACTTC. This chain uses TRBV7-6 with TRBJ2-7; possibly TRBD1 for D (5 bases). Germline CDR1 reads SGHVS; CDR2 reads FNYEAQ. The CDR3 consists of 14 residues. V was pared by 5 bases and J by 3 bases, with 14 bases between. The full variable domain, its missing parts supplied by reference TRBV7-6 and TRBJ2-7, is GAGVSQSPRYKVTKRGQDVALRCDPISGHVSLYWYRQALGQGPEFLTYFNYEAQQDKSGLPNDRFSAERPEGSISTLTIQRTEQRDSAMYRCASSQTADSYEQYFGPGTRLTVT.

In this sample, this clonotype turned up a few times. The gene calls are TRBV5-4 and TRBJ2-1; D remains unclear. Deletions cut 3 bases from V and 8 bases from J, with 12 bases between. Germline CDR1 is SGHNT and CDR2 is YYREEE (reference sequence). This CDR3 is 13 amino acids long. CDR3 protein: CASSSSTQDEQFF. The CDR3 DNA follows: TGTGCCAGCAGCTCAAGTACCCAGGATGAGCAGTTCTTC.

The chain recombines TRBV7-4 with TRBJ2-1; D is uncertain. Germline CDR1 SGHVT, CDR2 SQSDAQ. This CDR3 contains 12 residues. The V end was cut by 11 bases, the J end by 4 bases, with 12 bases between. The CDR3 DNA follows: TGTGCCCTTGACTGGTCTTACAATGAGCAGTTCTTC. Amino acid sequence: CALDWSYNEQFF.

In its sample, this clonotype was seen many times. CDR3 in DNA: TGTGCCAGCAGCAACAGGGTGGAGACCCAGTACTTC. It specifies CASSNRVETQYF. This chain links TRBV7-2 with TRBJ2-5, with D possibly being TRBD1 (6 bases). The CDR3 loop spans 12 amino acids. V dropped 5 bases and J dropped 5 bases, with 9 bases sitting between them. Looked up from germline, CDR1 is SGHTA and CDR2 is FQGNSA.

CDR3 DNA: TGTGCCAGCAGCTTGGCTAGCGGAGGTTACTACGAGCAGTACTTC. The encoded protein is CASSLASGGYYEQYF. This chain joins TRBV7-3 and TRBJ2-7, with TRBD2 matching over 7 bases. Germline loops: CDR1 SGHTA, CDR2 FQGTGA. There are 15 residues in the CDR3. The V gene end was trimmed by 3 bases and the J gene end by 3 bases; junction bases not matched to a gene: 8. The whole variable domain, remainder taken from reference TRBV7-3 and TRBJ2-7, is GAGVSQTPSNKVTEKGKYVELRCDPISGHTALYWYRQSLGQGPEFLIYFQGTGAADDSGLPNDRFFAVRPEGSVSTLKIQRTERGDSAVYLCASSLASGGYYEQYFGPGTRLTVT.

The V and J genes are TRBV20-1 and TRBJ2-3; no clear D gene. Germline V gene sequence: CDR1 DFQATT, CDR2 SNEGSKA (reference sequence). The CDR3 spans 15 residues. V lost 0 bases and J 3 bases, leaving 13 bases between the germline ends. The chain's CDR3 is CSARDGWQETDTQYF. Here the CDR3 DNA reads TGCAGTGCTAGAGATGGATGGCAGGAGACAGATACGCAGTATTTT.

This clonotype showed up many times. The chain links TRBV7-8 to TRBJ2-7, with 9 positions matching TRBD1. This CDR3 is 14 amino acids long. Per germline, CDR1 SGHVS and CDR2 FQNEAQ. Losses at the gene ends were 5 bases for V and 2 bases for J; bases not matched to a gene: 4. DNA for the CDR3: TGTGCCAGCAGCCCCAGGGACAGGGCCTACGAGCAGTACTTC. Protein: CASSPRDRAYEQYF.

V and J are TRBV27 and TRBJ2-5, with D possibly matching TRBD2 (6 bases). The CDR3 runs to 14 residues. CDR1 is MNHEY, CDR2 SMNVEV, per germline (reference sequence). V gave up 8 bases and J gave up 3 bases, with 16 bases separating them. CDR3 sequence reads: CASGRRGREETQYF. CDR3 nucleotide sequence: TGTGCCAGCGGTAGGAGGGGCAGAGAAGAGACCCAGTACTTC.

The chain has TRBV4-3 and TRBJ1-2; a possible D gene is TRBD1 (5 bases). This CDR3 has 16 amino acids. Germline values: CDR1 LGHNA, CDR2 YSLEER. V lost 0 bases and J lost 8, with 19 bases in between. This CDR3 is CASSQDPGWGGNGYTF. CDR3 in DNA: TGCGCCAGCAGCCAAGATCCAGGGTGGGGGGGAAACGGCTACACCTTC.

This rearrangement joins TRBV28 to TRBJ2-6; D might be TRBD1 (5 bases). The length of the CDR3 is 16 residues. V was cut by 2 bases and J by 4 bases, with 12 bases left in between. Looked up from germline, CDR1 is MDHEN and CDR2 is SYDVKM. CDR3 sequence reads: CASSLTPGKGANVLTF. The CDR3 DNA reads TGTGCCAGCAGTTTAACCCCAGGGAAAGGGGCCAACGTCCTGACTTTC.

The chain joins TRBV7-2 to TRBJ2-5, with D hard to call. The CDR3 covers 15 residues. CDR1 is SGHTA and CDR2 is FQGNSA in the germline V gene. Trimming left V 3 bases short and J 1 base short, with 12 bases between. CDR3 sequence (DNA): TGTGCCAGCAGCTTCCTGAGAGCCCTCCAAGAGACCCAGTACTTC. The encoded protein is CASSFLRALQETQYF.

This chain uses TRBV6-2 or TRBV6-3 with TRBJ2-1, with 12 bases lining up with TRBD2. Germline loops: CDR1 MNHEY, CDR2 SVGEGT. The CDR3 spans 16 residues. J gave up 5 bases and V 4 bases, and 6 bases lay outside the gene matches. As DNA, the CDR3 is TGTGCCAGCAGTTTACGTCGGACTAGCGGGAACAATGAGCAGTTCTTC. It is translated as CASSLRRTSGNNEQFF.